One T cell receptor beta chain is described in this entry. The antigen is undetermined. CDR3 length equals 16 residues. These data originate in a study of cytomegalovirus exposure and HLA in healthy donors. The study's findings and limits: Apparent HLA restriction characterized most CMV-associated TCR beta chains in a later analysis. For TCR beta chains, V- and J-gene trimming was later linked to a missense DCLRE1C variant.

PCR primers comprised 60 Vbeta and 13 Jbeta primers. The assay was immunoSEQ multiplex PCR, and TCRdb's table has in-frame clones only and misses some. This table holds over 150,000 clones, about 80% found once. The clonotype originates from a woman aged 45-65 years in good health and CMV-seronegative. The sample comprised PBMCs. This chain joins TRBV21-1 and TRBJ2-1; no check of the table's D call, TRBD1, against the DNA was made. TRBV21-1 constitutes a pseudogene. The chain's CDR3 is CASSNTPRTGHVEQFF. The CDR3 DNA is TGTGCCAGCAGCAACACGCCAAGAACGGGACACGTTGAGCAGTTCTTC.